This passage covers 32 T cell receptor beta chains from one sample sequenced in a study of vaccination and CD4 T cells after COVID-19. Treatment in this sample: roughly 11-day PBMC culture with coronavirus spike peptide pools or control peptides (ViraFEST assay). These receptors lack a known antigen. Oncomine TCR Beta short-read sequencing was applied to DNA from cultured CD4+ T cells. TCRdb redid the calling of the PCR reads with MiXCR, one entry per CDR3 protein. This table holds under 25,000 distinct CDR3 sequences, about 64% found once. Sample: CD4+ T cells from blood, cultured in vitro. These receptors came from a human donor who had recovered from COVID-19.

The chain couples TRBV20-1 to TRBJ2-3; D gene unclear. V was clipped by 2 bases and J by 0 bases, with 6 bases between them. The CDR3 consists of 13 residues. Germline loops: CDR1 DFQATT, CDR2 SNEGSKA (reference sequence). Here the CDR3 DNA reads TGCAGTGCTAGAAGGCCTAGCACAGATACGCAGTATTTT. It codes for CSARRPSTDTQYF.

J is TRBJ2-1 and V is TRBV19, with 10 nucleotides matching TRBD1. This CDR3 contains 15 residues. V lost 4 bases and J lost 9; bases outside the gene matches: 9. Looked up from germline, CDR1 is LNHDA and CDR2 is SQIVND (reference sequence). The DNA of the CDR3 is TGTGCCAGTAGTAACCGGGACAGGGGATCTGGTGAGCAGTTCTTC. This gives the protein CASSNRDRGSGEQFF.

This clonotype came up a few times. The chain employs TRBV20-1 and TRBJ2-1, with 12 bases that match TRBD2. The CDR3 has 14 residues. The germline V gene encodes CDR1 DFQATT and CDR2 SNEGSKA (reference sequence). CDR3 bases: TGCAGCGTCCGGGGACTAGCGGGCCGTAATGAGCAGTTCTTC. This translates into CSVRGLAGRNEQFF.

The chain recombines TRBV6-5 with TRBJ1-6; D gene uncertain. Between the trimmed V and J ends, which lost 2 bases and 8 bases, there was a span of 7 bases. The CDR3 totals 13 residues. Germline V CDR1 and CDR2: MNHEY, SVGAGI. CDR3 bases: TGTGCCAGCAGTTACATCGGAGATTCACCCCTCCACTTT. Amino acid sequence: CASSYIGDSPLHF.

This chain links TRBV6-1 with TRBJ1-5; possible D gene TRBD1, 5 bases. CDR3 length: 12 residues. Per germline, CDR1 MNHNS and CDR2 SASEGT. The V and J ends lost 6 bases and 5 bases respectively, with 8 bases between them. CDR3 sequence (DNA): TGTGCCAGCAGACAAGGGGATCAGCCCCAGCATTTT. Amino acids: CASRQGDQPQHF.

This clonotype was seen a handful of times. The V call is TRBV7-3, the J call TRBJ2-2; TRBD2 aligns across 8 bases. The V gene's germline CDR1 is SGHTA and CDR2 FQGTGA. The CDR3 is 15 residues long. V was clipped by 6 bases and J by 4 bases; unmatched bases: 7. CDR3: CASSREGGGTGELFF. The CDR3 DNA reads as TGTGCCAGCAGTCGGGAGGGGGGCGGCACCGGGGAGCTGTTTTTT.

The J gene is TRBJ1-2, the V gene TRBV7-9, with TRBD1 identical over 10 bases. V shed 7 bases and J 5 bases; nucleotides not matched to a gene: 16. The CDR3 spans 17 residues. CDR1 and CDR2 from the germline V gene are SEHNR and FQNEAQ (reference sequence). CDR3 loop: CASKPLNRDRGIYGYTF. As DNA, the CDR3 is TGTGCCAGCAAACCCTTAAACCGGGACAGGGGAATTTATGGCTACACCTTC.

This sequence joins TRBV28 and TRBJ1-5; D possibly corresponds to TRBD1 (6 bases). V lost 8 bases to trimming and J lost 5 bases, with 28 bases between them. The CDR3 contains 18 residues. Per germline, CDR1 MDHEN and CDR2 SYDVKM. This CDR3 is CASGGLQGGGVNDQPQHF. In DNA form, the CDR3 reads TGTGCCAGCGGAGGATTACAGGGAGGGGGTGTAAATGATCAGCCCCAGCATTTT.

The chain carries TRBV30 and TRBJ1-2; 7 bases align to TRBD1. The CDR3 sequence is 15 residues long. Germline assignment: CDR1 GTSNPN and CDR2 SVGIG (reference sequence). V gave up 1 base and J gave up 2 bases; unmatched junction bases: 7. CDR3 sequence reads: CAWSGWDSGNYGYTF. The CDR3 DNA follows: TGTGCCTGGAGTGGCTGGGACAGTGGGAACTATGGCTACACCTTC.

The genes are TRBV19 and TRBJ1-5, with D possibly matching TRBD1 (5 bases). CDR1 is LNHDA, CDR2 SQIVND, per germline (reference sequence). Trimming left V 5 bases short and J 0 bases short, with 14 bases between. The CDR3 sequence is 16 residues long. The CDR3 spells CASSLGGPYSNQPQHF. The CDR3 bases are TGTGCCAGTAGTCTCGGGGGACCCTATAGCAATCAGCCCCAGCATTTT. Full variable domain (missing parts from reference TRBV19 and TRBJ1-5): DGGITQSPKYLFRKEGQNVTLSCEQNLNHDAMYWYRQDPGQGLRLIYYSQIVNDFQKGDIAEGYSVSREKKESFPLTVTSAQKNPTAFYLCASSLGGPYSNQPQHFGDGTRLSIL.

This sequence joins TRBV7-2 and TRBJ1-5, with 7 nucleotides matching TRBD1. Per the germline V gene, CDR1 is SGHTA and CDR2 is FQGNSA. V shed 4 bases, J shed 3 bases, and the junction held 9 bases outside the gene matches. The CDR3 has 16 amino acids. For the CDR3, the DNA is TGTGCCAGCAGCTACAGCGGACAGGAGTCCAATCAGCCCCAGCATTTT. Amino acid sequence: CASSYSGQESNQPQHF.

This chain links TRBV5-1 with TRBJ1-2; D not resolved. The length of the CDR3 is 14 residues. Germline V gives CDR1 SGHRS, CDR2 YFSETQ. Trimming removed 4 bases at V and 0 bases at J, with 10 bases between. CDR3 sequence (DNA): TGCGCCAGCAGCCATGGGCCCCCTAACTATGGCTACACCTTC. It specifies CASSHGPPNYGYTF.

This chain uses TRBV20-1 with TRBJ2-5; a weak D match, TRBD2 (6 bases). With 6 bases removed from V and 7 bases from J, the gap between germline ends came to 21 bases. The length of the CDR3 is 14 residues. Germline loops: CDR1 DFQATT, CDR2 SNEGSKA (reference sequence). This CDR3 reads CSARYRPSARTQYF. Written as DNA, the CDR3 is TGCAGTGCCAGGTACCGCCCTAGCGCAAGGACCCAGTACTTC.

V usage is TRBV6-1 and J usage is TRBJ1-5, with D tentatively TRBD1 (5 bases). V lost 9 bases to trimming and J lost 1 base, with 13 bases between them. Germline V lookup: CDR1 MNHNS, CDR2 SASEGT. This CDR3 spans 14 amino acids. CDR3 in amino acids: CASVQGLSNQPQHF. The CDR3 DNA reads as TGTGCCAGTGTCCAGGGTCTGAGCAATCAGCCCCAGCATTTT.

The chain uses TRBV6-5 and TRBJ2-5; D gene ambiguous. Deletions cut 4 bases from V and 2 bases from J, with 8 bases between. Germline CDR1 MNHEY, CDR2 SVGAGI. The CDR3 loop spans 13 amino acids. The CDR3 coding sequence is TGTGCCAGCAGTTCTGCTACACAAGAGACCCAGTACTTC. Amino acids: CASSSATQETQYF.

This clonotype came up a few times. The chain links TRBV11-2 to TRBJ2-5; TRBD1 aligns across 8 bases. The CDR3 is made up of 12 amino acids. V trimming: 6 bases; J trimming: 5 bases; junction bases outside the gene matches: 2. The germline CDR1 and CDR2 sequences are SGHAT and FQNNGV. DNA of the CDR3: TGTGCCAGCAGTTACAGGGGGGAGACCCAGTACTTC. Amino acids: CASSYRGETQYF.

Worth noting for this clonotype: This is likely a read error, given that the CDR3 carries no conserved phenylalanine or tryptophan at its end. The gene calls are TRBV6-2 or TRBV6-3 and TRBJ1-1, with D uncertain. CDR1 and CDR2 from the germline V gene are MNHEY and SVGEGT. V shed 5 bases and J shed 1 base, with 11 bases lying between them. CDR3 length: 14 residues. In nucleotides, the CDR3 is TGTGCCAGCAGTACCCTGAGGCAGAACACTGAAGCTTTCCTT. It is translated as CASSTLRQNTEAFL.

The chain couples TRBV6-5 to TRBJ2-7, with TRBD2 identical over 12 bases. Germline V gene lookup returns CDR1 MNHEY and CDR2 SVGAGI. CDR3 length: 16 residues. V was pared by 0 bases and J by 1 base, with 1 base of the junction left unmatched. The CDR3 DNA is TGTGCCAGCAGTTACTCGGGACTAGCGGGTTCCTACGAGCAGTACTTC. Encoded protein: CASSYSGLAGSYEQYF.

The chain uses TRBV6-2 or TRBV6-3 and TRBJ1-5; D is unclear. Germline CDR1 MNHEY, CDR2 SVGEGT. This CDR3 region has 14 residues. Trimming pared 4 bases from V and 0 bases from J, leaving 7 bases between. DNA for the CDR3: TGTGCCAGCAGTTTCAAGGTTAGCAATCAGCCCCAGCATTTT. Translation: CASSFKVSNQPQHF.

In the case of this clonotype: The junction shows a germline mismatch at one end, possibly a read error. This chain connects TRBV20-1 to TRBJ1-2; D gene unclear. Germline V CDR1 and CDR2: DFQATT, SNEGSKA (reference sequence). The CDR3 runs 14 residues. The CDR3 coding sequence is TGCAGTGCTCGAGAGTCAGTTTTCATTGACTTCTACACCTTC. Protein: CSARESVFIDFYTF.

This clonotype was picked up a small number of times. The chain has TRBV6-5 and TRBJ2-5, with D perhaps given as TRBD1 or TRBD2 (5 bases each). Germline assignment: CDR1 MNHEY and CDR2 SVGAGI. V lost 2 bases to trimming and J lost 2 bases, with 9 bases between them. The CDR3 is 14 residues long. The CDR3 spells CASSYGTVQETQYF. CDR3 bases: TGTGCCAGCAGTTACGGGACGGTACAAGAGACCCAGTACTTC.

The chain joins TRBV5-4 to TRBJ2-5; maybe TRBD1 (5 bases). Trimming removed 0 bases at V and 4 bases at J, with 10 bases between. This CDR3 has 14 residues. CDR1 is SGHNT, CDR2 YYREEE, per germline (reference sequence). CDR3 DNA: TGTGCCAGCAGCTTGGTAGGGCAGGGAGAGACCCAGTACTTC. This gives the protein CASSLVGQGETQYF.

The chain carries TRBV27 and TRBJ1-5; D gene uncertain. The CDR3 length is 15 residues. V gave up 1 base and J gave up 2 bases, with 9 bases separating them. CDR1 MNHEY and CDR2 SMNVEV come from the germline V gene (reference sequence). The CDR3 sequence is CASSLWGVGNQPQHF. As DNA, the CDR3 is TGTGCCAGCAGTTTATGGGGTGTGGGCAATCAGCCCCAGCATTTT.

This clonotype was seen a single time. The CDR3 sequence: CASSRGWTGELFF. DNA of the CDR3: TGTGCCAGCAGCCGGGGGTGGACCGGGGAGCTGTTTTTT. This chain uses TRBV7-2 with TRBJ2-2, with a possible D match to TRBD2 (6 bases). The CDR3 length is 13 residues. Looked up from germline, CDR1 is SGHTA and CDR2 is FQGNSA. Deletions cut 5 bases from V and 5 bases from J, with 9 bases between.

The rearrangement uses TRBV30 and TRBJ1-6; 9 nucleotides match TRBD1. Germline CDR1 and CDR2: GTSNPN and SVGIG (reference sequence). The junction had 4 bases not matched to a gene; V was cut back by 2 bases and J by 8 bases. The CDR3 length is 14 residues. CDR3 amino acids: CAWSRDRVDSPLHF. In DNA, the CDR3 is TGTGCCTGGAGTCGGGACAGGGTGGATTCACCCCTCCACTTT.

For the CDR3, the DNA is TGTGCCAGCAGGGACAGGGGTTACGAGCAGTACTTC. The encoded protein is CASRDRGYEQYF. The chain combines TRBV12-3 or TRBV12-4 with TRBJ2-7, with 9 bases identical to TRBD1. J gave up 4 bases and V 6 bases, and 1 base lay outside the gene matches. The CDR3 contains 12 residues.

This clonotype occurred a few times. This rearrangement joins TRBV6-1 to TRBJ2-5; 11 bases line up with TRBD1. This CDR3 comprises 15 residues. Germline CDR1 and CDR2: MNHNS and SASEGT. The trim removed 5 bases at V and 7 bases at J, leaving 9 bases unmatched. The CDR3 spells CASSRTGGGMATQYF. The CDR3 DNA reads as TGTGCCAGCAGTCGGACAGGGGGCGGAATGGCGACCCAGTACTTC.

V gene TRBV12-3 or TRBV12-4 combines with J gene TRBJ2-7; D could derive from TRBD1 or TRBD2 (6 bases each). The V and J ends lost 3 bases and 1 base respectively, with 10 bases between them. The CDR3 runs to 14 residues. The CDR3 DNA reads TGTGCCAGCAGTTTTGGGGGGCTTTCCTACGAGCAGTACTTC. It yields the protein CASSFGGLSYEQYF.

This sequence joins TRBV24-1 and TRBJ2-3; D uncertain. In germline, CDR1 is KGHDR, CDR2 SFDVKD. This CDR3 is 12 amino acids long. V was trimmed by 0 bases and J by 6 bases, leaving 3 bases between them. The CDR3 here is CATSDLRDTQYF. CDR3 DNA sequence: TGTGCCACCAGTGATTTGCGGGATACGCAGTATTTT.

The chain links TRBV6-1 to TRBJ1-5, with 7 bases matching TRBD1. The CDR3 is 14 residues long. The ends lost 4 bases at V and 4 bases at J; junction bases unmatched: 4. CDR1 is MNHNS and CDR2 is SASEGT in the germline V gene. The CDR3: CASSVPQGNQPQHF. The DNA of the CDR3 is TGTGCCAGCAGTGTACCACAGGGGAATCAGCCCCAGCATTTT.

Written as DNA, the CDR3 is TGTGCCAGTAGTATTGAGAAGTACACTGAAGCTTTCTTT. Translation gives CASSIEKYTEAFF. The chain links TRBV19 to TRBJ1-1; D gene ambiguous. The ends were cut back, 3 bases at V and 3 bases at J, with 8 bases in the middle. Germline CDR1 is LNHDA and CDR2 is SQIVND (reference sequence). The CDR3 has 13 residues.

The chain is built from TRBV7-9 and TRBJ2-3, with D unclear. CDR3 length: 9 amino acids. Per germline, CDR1 SEHNR and CDR2 FQNEAQ (reference sequence). Between the trimmed V and J ends, which lost 10 bases and 5 bases, there was a span of 4 bases. The CDR3 reads CANEDTQYF. The DNA for the CDR3 is TGTGCCAACGAAGATACGCAGTATTTT.